The T cell receptor beta chain described here comes from a study of STAT5B mutations in CD4+ large granular lymphocyte leukemia. General study points: CD4-sorted patient repertoires seemed more clonal than healthy CD4+ repertoires. TRBV06-family usage was enriched in top patient clones (8/27) versus controls (2/35).

Either unselected PBMC or bead-purified CD4+, CD4+CD8+, CD57+ or CD56+ cells were sequenced. This was a survey-level run. TCRdb keeps only in-frame clones here, not all; method: immunoSEQ multiplex PCR. In the table there are 8,000 or so clones, just under 90% of which are singletons. This clone was picked up a small number of times. The antigen remains undetermined. This CDR3 spans 15 amino acids. Between the trimmed V and J ends, which lost 0 bases and 1 base, there was a span of 8 bases. The germline V gene encodes CDR1 SGHRS and CDR2 YFSETQ. This TCR came from a woman in her 70s with CD4+ T-cell large granular lymphocyte leukemia. The chain recombines TRBV5-1 with TRBJ1-3; D not resolved. The specimen sequenced was PBMCs. The CDR3, as DNA: TGCGCCAGCAGCTTGGGCCTTGGGTCTGGAAACACCATATATTTT. Protein product: CASSLGLGSGNTIYF.